This T cell receptor beta chain appears in the sequencing data of a study of OX40 agonist ivuxolimab in advanced cancers. At the level of the whole study: Ivuxolimab was an agonistic, fully human IgG2 monoclonal antibody directed against OX40 (CD134), a costimulatory receptor. Patients were allowed to have had prior anti-PD-1, anti-PD-L1 or anti-CTLA-4 therapy, and approximately 40% of the dose-escalation patients had been treated with checkpoint inhibitors. In the dose-escalation cohort, more than 75% of patients were male, and the mean age was approximately 55 years, with a range of roughly 23 to 85. Among the roughly 50 dose-escalation patients, approximately 20 had hepatocellular carcinoma, around 15 melanoma, 9 renal cell carcinoma and 9 head and neck cancer. Intravenous ivuxolimab was administered to patients every 2 weeks at six dose levels: 0.01, 0.1, 0.3, 1.5, 3 and 10 mg/kg. The paper describes the monotherapy dose-escalation part (N of about 54 patients) of the phase I trial of ivuxolimab. Peripheral TCRbeta sequencing aimed to test whether ivuxolimab altered TCR sequence diversity and caused clonal T-cell expansion. Partial responses occurred in three dose-escalation patients, of whom one had hepatocellular carcinoma and two had cutaneous melanoma. Overall study results and their limits: In partial responders in the 0.1-3.0 mg/kg groups, normalized peripheral clonal expansion was found to be among the lowest, especially among CD8+ T cells. After ivuxolimab, more expanded clones were found on average in CD8+ T cells than in CD4+ T cells. Low levels of normalized T-cell clonal expansion were also shown by some nonresponding patients. The antigen specificity of the clonally expanded peripheral T cells was not determined. At doses from 0.1 to 3.0 mg/kg, clonal expansion was seen in both CD4+ and CD8+ blood T cells between baseline and week 6.

Trimming at the junction amounts to 2 bases on V and 5 bases on J, and the germline ends lie 8 bases apart. The germline V gene specifies SGHAT as CDR1 and FQNNGV as CDR2. The CDR3 contains 13 residues, cysteine and phenylalanine counted. Only CDR3 DNA remains: 39 bases, in frame from the first base. In its sample, this clone was seen once. Its antigen target is currently unknown. One base away there is no much larger clone; base qualities are not given. The trial excluded patients who had a history of autoimmune disease or were on systemic immunosuppression. Peripheral blood for TCR sequencing was drawn from every dose cohort at baseline, at cycle 4 day 1 and at cycle 7 day 1. Samples came from an open-label, multicenter, first-in-human phase I dose-escalation trial of ivuxolimab. Adults with locally advanced or metastatic melanoma, renal cell carcinoma, hepatocellular carcinoma or head and neck squamous cell carcinoma were enrolled in the trial. CD4+ and CD8+ T cells were sorted separately from peripheral blood before TCR sequencing.

Genomic DNA was isolated from the sorted cells so that the TCRbeta CDR3 region could be sequenced. The immunoSEQ Assay was used to sequence the TCRbeta CDR3 regions. TCRdb re-hosts the immuneACCESS table, in-frame sequences only. Its copies lack some clones; in the studies checked, an unresolved V gene accounts for under half of them, and the cause for the rest is not known. The sample records around 62,000 clones, around 93% of which are singletons. The ten top clones hold around 0.31% of the sample. Sequencing was performed on CD4+ or CD8+ T cells sorted from blood, taken in a trial of the OX40 agonist ivuxolimab. The source of this sequence is an adult with an advanced solid tumor such as melanoma, head and neck, liver or kidney cancer. The chain is made from TRBV11-2 and TRBJ2-3, with the D gene not confidently named. The CDR3 protein is CASSLPSLDTQYF. DNA sequence: TGTGCCAGCAGCTTACCTTCTTTAGATACGCAGTATTTT. The CDR3, completed at both ends by the reference TRBV11-2 and TRBJ2-3 genes, gives the full variable domain EAGVAQSPRYKIIEKRQSVAFWCNPISGHATLYWYQQILGQGPKLLIQFQNNGVVDDSQLPKDRFSAERLKGVDSTLKIQPAKLEDSAVYLCASSLPSLDTQYFGPGTRLTVL.